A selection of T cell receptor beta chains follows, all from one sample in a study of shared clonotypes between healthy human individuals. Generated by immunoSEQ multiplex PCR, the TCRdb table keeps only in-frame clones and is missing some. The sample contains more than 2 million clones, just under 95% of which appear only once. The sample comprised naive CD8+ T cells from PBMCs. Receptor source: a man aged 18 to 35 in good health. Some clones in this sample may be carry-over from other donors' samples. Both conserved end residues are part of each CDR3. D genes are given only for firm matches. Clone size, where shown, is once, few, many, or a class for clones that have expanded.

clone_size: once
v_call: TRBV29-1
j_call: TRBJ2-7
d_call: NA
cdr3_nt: TGCAGCGCCCGGACCGGCTTCTCCTACGAGCAGTACTTC
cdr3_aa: CSARTGFSYEQYF

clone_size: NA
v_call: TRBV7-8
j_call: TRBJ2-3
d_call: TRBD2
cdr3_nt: TGTGCCAGCAGCCTTCGACTAGCGGGAGTGGTAGATACGCAGTATTTT
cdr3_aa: CASSLRLAGVVDTQYF

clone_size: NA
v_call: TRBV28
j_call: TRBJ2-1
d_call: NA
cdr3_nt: TGTGCCAGCAGAGAAGGGATCCTTTCTCTTGAGCAGTTCTTC
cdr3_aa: CASREGILSLEQFF

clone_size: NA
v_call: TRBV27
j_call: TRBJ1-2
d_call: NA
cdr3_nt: TGTGCCAGCAGTCGAGGGGGATATGGCTACACCTTC
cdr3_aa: CASSRGGYGYTF

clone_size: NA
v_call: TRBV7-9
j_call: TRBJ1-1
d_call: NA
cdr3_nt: TGTGCCAGCAGCTTAGAGCCAGGAGAAACTTATATGAACACTGAAGCTTTCTTT
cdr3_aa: CASSLEPGETYMNTEAFF

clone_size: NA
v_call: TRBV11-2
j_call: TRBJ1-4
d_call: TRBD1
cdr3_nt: TGTGCCAGCAGCCGGACAGGGGCTGCAACTAATGAAAAACTGTTTTTT
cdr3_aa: CASSRTGAATNEKLFF

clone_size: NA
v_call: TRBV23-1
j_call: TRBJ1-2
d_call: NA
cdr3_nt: TGCGCCAGCATTCCGGATCGACAGACCAACTATGGCTACACCTTC
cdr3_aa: CASIPDRQTNYGYTF

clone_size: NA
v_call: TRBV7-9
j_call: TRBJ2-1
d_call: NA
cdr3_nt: TGTGCCAGCAGCTCGGGCGGGTTTGGTAATGAGCAGTTCTTC
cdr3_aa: CASSSGGFGNEQFF

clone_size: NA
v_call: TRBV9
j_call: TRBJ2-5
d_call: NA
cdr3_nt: TGTGCCAGCAGCGACCCGGGACTCAAAGAGACCCAGTACTTC
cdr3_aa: CASSDPGLKETQYF

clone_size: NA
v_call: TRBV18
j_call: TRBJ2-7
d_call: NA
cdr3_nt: TGTGCCAGCTCGAGCGGGACAGGAGCCTACGAGCAGTACTTC
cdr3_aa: CASSSGTGAYEQYF

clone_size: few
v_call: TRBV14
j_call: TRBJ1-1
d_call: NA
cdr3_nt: TGTGCCAGCAGCAAAGTGGGGCCTGAAGCTTTCTTT
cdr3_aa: CASSKVGPEAFF

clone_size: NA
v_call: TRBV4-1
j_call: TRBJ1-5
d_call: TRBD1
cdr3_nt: TGCGCCAGCAGCCAAGAACAGGGGCTCGCGCAGCCCCAGCATTTT
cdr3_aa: CASSQEQGLAQPQHF